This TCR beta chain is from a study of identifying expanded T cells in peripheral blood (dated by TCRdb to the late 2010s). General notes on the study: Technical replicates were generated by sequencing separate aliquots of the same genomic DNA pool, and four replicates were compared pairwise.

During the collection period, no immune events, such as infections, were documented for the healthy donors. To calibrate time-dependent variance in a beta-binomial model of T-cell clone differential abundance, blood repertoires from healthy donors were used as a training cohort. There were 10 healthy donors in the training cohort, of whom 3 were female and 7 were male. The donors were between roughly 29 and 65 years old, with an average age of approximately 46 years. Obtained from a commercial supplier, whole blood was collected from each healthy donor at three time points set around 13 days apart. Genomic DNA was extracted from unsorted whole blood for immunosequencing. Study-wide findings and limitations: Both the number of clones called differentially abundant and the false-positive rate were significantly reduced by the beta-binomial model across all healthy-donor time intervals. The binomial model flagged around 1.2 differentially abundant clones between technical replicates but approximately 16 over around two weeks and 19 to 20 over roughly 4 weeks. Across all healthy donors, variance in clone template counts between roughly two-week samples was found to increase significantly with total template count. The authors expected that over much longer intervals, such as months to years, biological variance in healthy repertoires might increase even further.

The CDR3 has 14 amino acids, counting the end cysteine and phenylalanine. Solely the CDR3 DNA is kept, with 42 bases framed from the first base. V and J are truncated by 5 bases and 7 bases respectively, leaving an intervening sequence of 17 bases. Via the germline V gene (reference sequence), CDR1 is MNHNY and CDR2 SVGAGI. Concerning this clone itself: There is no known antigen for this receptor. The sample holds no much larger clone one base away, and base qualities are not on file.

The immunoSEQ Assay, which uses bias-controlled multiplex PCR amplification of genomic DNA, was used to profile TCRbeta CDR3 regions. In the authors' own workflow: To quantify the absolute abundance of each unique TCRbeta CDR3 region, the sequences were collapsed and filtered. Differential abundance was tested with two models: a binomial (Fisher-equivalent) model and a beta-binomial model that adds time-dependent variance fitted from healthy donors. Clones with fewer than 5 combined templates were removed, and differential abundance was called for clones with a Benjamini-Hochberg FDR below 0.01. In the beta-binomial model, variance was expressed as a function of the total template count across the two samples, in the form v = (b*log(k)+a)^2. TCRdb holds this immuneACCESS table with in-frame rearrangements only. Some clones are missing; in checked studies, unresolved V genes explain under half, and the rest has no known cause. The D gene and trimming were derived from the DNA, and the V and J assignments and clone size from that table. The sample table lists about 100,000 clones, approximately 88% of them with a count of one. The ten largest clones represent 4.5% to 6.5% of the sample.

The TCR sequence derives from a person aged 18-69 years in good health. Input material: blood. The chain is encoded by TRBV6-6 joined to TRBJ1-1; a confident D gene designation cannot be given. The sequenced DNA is TGTGCCAGCAGTGCCTCCGCGGGAGGCTTTGAAGCTTTCTTT. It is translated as CASSASAGGFEAFF.